The entry that follows covers one T cell receptor (beta chain) sequence. This sample is part of a study of blood T cell repertoires in COVID-19. Trimming removed 4 bases from V and 4 bases from J, with 20 bases in between. Germline CDR1 SQVTM, CDR2 ANQGSEA. This CDR3 contains 16 residues. Some clones are missing from TCRdb's copy, which holds only in-frame ones; the method was immunoSEQ multiplex PCR. The sample lists approximately 210,000 clones, around 81% occurring once. Sequenced: PBMCs or T cells enriched from blood (not recorded which). The sequence was obtained from a woman aged 45-65 years with acute COVID-19. This rearrangement joins TRBV29-1 to TRBJ2-1; a weak D match, TRBD1 (6 bases). CDR3 coding DNA: TGCAGCGTTGTCAGTCAGGGGATAGAGTTATACAATGAGCAGTTCTTC. Translating it yields CSVVSQGIELYNEQFF.